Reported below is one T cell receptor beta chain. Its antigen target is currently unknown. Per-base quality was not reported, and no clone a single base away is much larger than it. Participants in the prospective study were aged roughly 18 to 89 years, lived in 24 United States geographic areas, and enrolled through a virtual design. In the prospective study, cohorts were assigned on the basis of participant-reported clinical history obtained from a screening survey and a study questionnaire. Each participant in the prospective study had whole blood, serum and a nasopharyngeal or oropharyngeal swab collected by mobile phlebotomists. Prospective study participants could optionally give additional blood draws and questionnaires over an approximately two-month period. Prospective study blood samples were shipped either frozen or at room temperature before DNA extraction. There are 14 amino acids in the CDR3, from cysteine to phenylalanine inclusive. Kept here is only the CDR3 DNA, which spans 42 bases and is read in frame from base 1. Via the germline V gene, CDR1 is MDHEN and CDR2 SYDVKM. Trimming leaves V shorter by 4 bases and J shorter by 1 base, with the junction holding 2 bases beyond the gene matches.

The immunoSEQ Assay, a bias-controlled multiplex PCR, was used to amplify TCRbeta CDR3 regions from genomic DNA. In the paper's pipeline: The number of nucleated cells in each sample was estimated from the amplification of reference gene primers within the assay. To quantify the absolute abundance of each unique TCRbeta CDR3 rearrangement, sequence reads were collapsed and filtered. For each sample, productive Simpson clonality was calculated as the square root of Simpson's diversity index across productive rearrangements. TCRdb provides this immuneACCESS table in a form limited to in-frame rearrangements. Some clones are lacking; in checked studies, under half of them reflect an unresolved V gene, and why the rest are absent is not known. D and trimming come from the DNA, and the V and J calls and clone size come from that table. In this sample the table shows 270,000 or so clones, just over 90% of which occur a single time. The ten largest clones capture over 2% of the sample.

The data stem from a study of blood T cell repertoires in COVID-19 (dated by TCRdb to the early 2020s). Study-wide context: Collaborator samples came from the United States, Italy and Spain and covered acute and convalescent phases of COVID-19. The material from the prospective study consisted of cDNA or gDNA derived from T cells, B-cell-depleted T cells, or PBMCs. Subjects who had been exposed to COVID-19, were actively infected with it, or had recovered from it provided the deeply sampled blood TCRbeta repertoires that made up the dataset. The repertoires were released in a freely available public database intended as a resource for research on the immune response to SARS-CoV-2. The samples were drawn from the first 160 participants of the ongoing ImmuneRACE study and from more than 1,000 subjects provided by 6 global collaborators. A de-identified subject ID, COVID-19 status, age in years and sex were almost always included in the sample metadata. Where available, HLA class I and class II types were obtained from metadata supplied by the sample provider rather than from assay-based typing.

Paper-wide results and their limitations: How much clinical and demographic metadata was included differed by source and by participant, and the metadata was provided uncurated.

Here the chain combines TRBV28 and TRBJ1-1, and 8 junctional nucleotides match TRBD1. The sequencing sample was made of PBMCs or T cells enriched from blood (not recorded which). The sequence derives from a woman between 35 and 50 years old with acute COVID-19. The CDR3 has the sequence CASSSGGTNTEAFF. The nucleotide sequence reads TGTGCCAGCAGTTCAGGGGGCACGAACACTGAAGCTTTCTTT. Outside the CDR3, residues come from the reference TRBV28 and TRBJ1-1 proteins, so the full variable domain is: DVKVTQSSRYLVKRTGEKVFLECVQDMDHENMFWYRQDPGLGLRLIYFSYDVKMKEKGDIPEGYSVSREKKERFSLILESASTNQTSMYLCASSSGGTNTEAFFGQGTRLTVV.